The count of the clone carrying this T cell receptor beta chain is one. This record belongs to a study of T cell changes during pregnancy in multiple sclerosis. CDR3 length equals 17 residues. Per the germline V gene, CDR1 is SGHAT and CDR2 is FQNNGV. V shed 5 bases, J shed 4 bases, and the junction held 12 bases outside the gene matches. Some clones are missing from TCRdb's copy, which holds only in-frame ones; the method was immunoSEQ multiplex PCR. The sample shows about 44,000 clones, approximately 96% of them seen only once. The receptor comes from a female donor with multiple sclerosis, enrolled in a pregnancy study. The V and J genes are TRBV11-2 and TRBJ2-7; 12 positions agree with TRBD2. The material was peripheral blood, obtained in the second trimester of pregnancy. CDR3 bases: TGTGCCAGCAGCCTTACCCAGACTAGCGGGAGTGCGTACGAGCAGTACTTC. Protein sequence: CASSLTQTSGSAYEQYF.